This TCR beta chain came from a study of blood T cell repertoires in COVID-19. About the study: Spain, Italy and the United States supplied samples that represented acute and convalescent COVID-19. In each case, the material was cDNA or gDNA derived from T cells, B-cell-depleted T cells, or PBMCs.

In the original workflow: Quantification of nucleated cells was approximated via reference gene primer amplification. Repertoires were generated with immunoSEQ multiplex PCR, while TCRdb's copy carries only in-frame clones and drops some. The V and J calls and clone size are taken from that table; D and trimming were inferred from the DNA. The data contain some 210,000 clones, under 95% of them singletons. The CDR3 is 13 amino acids. Trimming removed 0 bases from V and 7 bases from J, with 9 bases in between. Germline lookup yields CDR1 LNHNV and CDR2 YYDKDF (reference sequence). This TCR derives from a man aged 25-40 years with acute or convalescent COVID-19. The chain combines TRBV15 with TRBJ2-5; no reliable D call. Sequenced sample: peripheral blood. CDR3 region: CATSRDRLGTQYF. CDR3 nucleotide sequence: TGTGCCACCAGCAGAGACAGGTTGGGGACCCAGTACTTC.